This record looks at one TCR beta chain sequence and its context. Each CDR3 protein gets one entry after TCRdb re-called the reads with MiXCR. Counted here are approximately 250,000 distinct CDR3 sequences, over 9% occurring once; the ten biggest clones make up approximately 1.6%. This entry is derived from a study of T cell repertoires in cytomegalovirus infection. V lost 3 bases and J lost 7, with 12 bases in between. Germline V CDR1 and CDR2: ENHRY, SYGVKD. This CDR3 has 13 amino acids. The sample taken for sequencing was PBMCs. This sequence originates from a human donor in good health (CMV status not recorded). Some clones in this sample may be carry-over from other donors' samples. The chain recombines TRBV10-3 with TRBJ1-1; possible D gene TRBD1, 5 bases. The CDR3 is CAISDSRVIEAFF. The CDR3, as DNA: TGTGCCATCAGTGATTCCAGGGTTATTGAAGCTTTCTTT.